Listed here are 29 T cell receptor beta chains from one sample, sequenced in a study of blood T cell repertoires in COVID-19. Some clones are missing from TCRdb's copy, which holds only in-frame ones; the method was immunoSEQ multiplex PCR. The table records about 180,000 clones, around 86% of them present only once. The sequenced sample consisted of peripheral blood. These receptors were collected from a woman aged 25 to 39 with active or convalescent COVID-19.

The chain is built from TRBV27 and TRBJ2-3; D perhaps matches TRBD1 (5 bases). The germline gives CDR1 MNHEY, CDR2 SMNVEV (reference sequence). The CDR3 is made up of 14 amino acids. Between the trimmed V and J ends, which lost 4 bases and 0 bases, there was a span of 8 bases. The CDR3 bases are TGTGCCAGCAGTTCCAGGGCTAGCACAGATACGCAGTATTTT. It yields the protein CASSSRASTDTQYF.

The rearrangement links TRBV12-3 or TRBV12-4 to TRBJ2-2; D remains unclear. The CDR3 consists of 10 residues. Trimming cost V 10 bases and J 3 bases, with 3 bases left between them. In DNA form, the CDR3 reads TGTGCCACCGACACCGGGGAGCTGTTTTTT. Translated, it gives CATDTGELFF.

This rearrangement joins TRBV9 to TRBJ1-1; a weak D match, TRBD1 (6 bases). V was shortened by 3 bases and J by 7 bases, with 10 bases between the two germline ends. This CDR3 contains 12 residues. CDR1 is SGDLS, CDR2 YYNGEE, per germline. The CDR3 sequence is CASSEQGSEAFF. In nucleotides, the CDR3 is TGTGCCAGCAGCGAGCAGGGGAGTGAAGCTTTCTTT.

This chain connects TRBV7-2 to TRBJ2-3; the D is unclear. This CDR3 has 14 amino acids. Trimming left V 4 bases short and J 2 bases short, with 10 bases between. CDR1 and CDR2 from the germline V gene are SGHTA and FQGNSA. The CDR3 DNA follows: TGTGCCAGCAGCTCTCTAGGCTACACAGATACGCAGTATTTT. Translated: CASSSLGYTDTQYF.

The table lists this clone with a few counts. The chain employs TRBV5-6 and TRBJ2-3, with 9 bases that match TRBD1. The germline V gene encodes CDR1 SGHDT and CDR2 YYEEEE. CDR3 length: 15 residues. Unmatched junction bases numbered 7, after V lost 4 bases and J lost 4 bases. The CDR3 sequence: CASSRYGTGPDTQYF. The DNA of the CDR3 is TGTGCCAGCAGCCGCTACGGGACAGGGCCAGATACGCAGTATTTT.

The rearrangement uses TRBV19 and TRBJ1-6; D gene ambiguous. CDR1 and CDR2 from the germline V gene are LNHDA and SQIVND (reference sequence). The CDR3 loop spans 16 amino acids. The V and J ends lost 4 bases and 0 bases respectively, with 10 bases between them. The DNA for the CDR3 is TGTGCCAGTAGTAGGTCGGTAAGCTCCTATAATTCACCCCTCCACTTT. This encodes CASSRSVSSYNSPLHF.

The chain recombines TRBV28 with TRBJ1-1, with D unresolved. CDR3 size: 12 residues. Trimming took 7 bases from V and 1 from J, leaving 7 bases between them. The germline V gene encodes CDR1 MDHEN and CDR2 SYDVKM. The CDR3 spells CASKWPNTEAFF. The CDR3 region has the DNA TGTGCCAGCAAGTGGCCGAACACTGAAGCTTTCTTT.

The rearrangement uses TRBV10-2 and TRBJ2-1, with 7 bases fitting TRBD1. The CDR3 spans 13 residues. J lost 5 bases, V lost 3 bases, and 1 base had no gene match. The V gene's germline CDR1 is WSHSY and CDR2 SAAADI. Here the CDR3 DNA reads TGCGCCAGCAGTGACACAGGGGACAATGAGCAGTTCTTC. Protein: CASSDTGDNEQFF.

The rearrangement links TRBV28 to TRBJ2-5; TRBD1 agrees at 11 bases. The germline gives CDR1 MDHEN, CDR2 SYDVKM. The CDR3 runs 17 residues. The J segment lost 4 bases and the V segment lost 2 bases, leaving 9 bases of the junction unmatched. In DNA form, the CDR3 reads TGTGCCAGCAGTTTACCTCCGGCGGACAGGGGGCTAGAGACCCAGTACTTC. Amino acids: CASSLPPADRGLETQYF.

The J gene is TRBJ2-1, the V gene TRBV19; 8 positions agree with TRBD2. Germline lookup yields CDR1 LNHDA and CDR2 SQIVND (reference sequence). J gave up 9 bases and V 3 bases, and 10 bases lay outside the gene matches. This CDR3 region has 15 residues. The CDR3 here is CASSMRLAGGSEQFF. CDR3 coding DNA: TGTGCCAGTAGTATGCGGTTGGCGGGGGGCAGTGAGCAGTTCTTC.

J is TRBJ1-1 and V is TRBV2, with a tentative D call TRBD1 (6 bases). Trimming took 1 base from V and 0 from J, leaving 9 bases between them. This CDR3 has 15 residues. Germline loops: CDR1 SNHLY, CDR2 FYNNEI. The CDR3 sequence is CASSEVQGMNTEAFF. CDR3 in DNA: TGTGCCAGCAGTGAAGTACAGGGCATGAACACTGAAGCTTTCTTT.

In nucleotides, the CDR3 is TGTGCCAGCAGCTTGAACGGCGGTGAAAAACTGTTTTTT. Its translation: CASSLNGGEKLFF. The V call is TRBV5-8, the J call TRBJ1-4, with no clear D. V was trimmed by 1 base and J by 7 bases, leaving 8 bases between them. The CDR3 has 13 amino acids. Germline V gene data show CDR1 as SGHTS and CDR2 as YDEGEE.

The CDR3 DNA reads as TGCGCCAGCAGTCAACAGGGGGCGCAAGGAAACACCATATATTTT. This translates into CASSQQGAQGNTIYF. The J gene is TRBJ1-3, the V gene TRBV5-1; 9 nucleotides match TRBD1. CDR1 and CDR2 (germline): SGHRS, YFSETQ. V shed 5 bases, J shed 4 bases, and the junction held 7 bases outside the gene matches. The CDR3 totals 15 residues.

In this sample, this clone turned up once. The chain links TRBV5-4 to TRBJ1-3; 9 bases map to TRBD1. The germline gives CDR1 SGHNT, CDR2 YYREEE (reference sequence). J lost 3 bases, V lost 4 bases, and 5 bases had no gene match. The CDR3 contains 15 residues. The CDR3 coding sequence is TGTGCCAGCAGCCTGGGGGGACAGGGTGGAAACACCATATATTTT. Translated, it gives CASSLGGQGGNTIYF.

CDR3: CASSLGPDAGTGNVGGYTF. CDR3 coding DNA: TGTGCCAGCAGCTTGGGGCCAGATGCCGGGACAGGGAATGTGGGAGGCTACACCTTC. V usage is TRBV5-6 and J usage is TRBJ1-2; the match to TRBD1 covers 9 bases. V shed 0 bases, J shed 8 bases, and the junction held 20 bases outside the gene matches. The germline V gene has CDR1 SGHDT and CDR2 YYEEEE. The CDR3 is 19 residues long.

This rearrangement joins TRBV5-4 to TRBJ1-2; 8 positions match TRBD1. CDR3 length equals 14 residues. Germline CDR1 is SGHNT and CDR2 is YYREEE (reference sequence). V lost 3 bases and J lost 3; bases outside the gene matches: 4. The CDR3 DNA follows: TGTGCCAGCAGCTCCTGGACAGGGCACTATGGCTACACCTTC. Encoded protein: CASSSWTGHYGYTF.

The chain has TRBV18 and TRBJ1-4, with D possibly matching TRBD1 (5 bases). Germline CDR1 is KGHSH and CDR2 is LQKENI. The CDR3 totals 16 residues. With 1 base removed from V and 0 bases from J, the gap between germline ends came to 9 bases. CDR3 amino acids: CASSPQVGATNEKLFF. In DNA form, the CDR3 reads TGTGCCAGCTCACCACAAGTAGGGGCAACTAATGAAAAACTGTTTTTT. The full variable domain, with the rest looked up from reference TRBV18 and TRBJ1-4, is NAGVMQNPRHLVRRRGQEARLRCSPMKGHSHVYWYRQLPEEGLKFMVYLQKENIIDESGMPKERFSAEFPKEGPSILRIQQVVRGDSAAYFCASSPQVGATNEKLFFGSGTQLSVL.

The J gene is TRBJ2-1, the V gene TRBV20-1; the match to TRBD2 covers 8 bases. V lost 3 bases to trimming and J lost 4 bases; unmatched junction nucleotides: 8. Looked up from germline, CDR1 is DFQATT and CDR2 is SNEGSKA (reference sequence). The CDR3 extends over 15 amino acids. The CDR3 coding sequence is TGCAGTGCTAGTCGGCTAGCGGGCCCATACAATGAGCAGTTCTTC. Its protein product is CSASRLAGPYNEQFF.

The chain joins TRBV7-2 to TRBJ2-5; weak D call: TRBD1 (8 bases). The CDR3 loop spans 14 amino acids. The V end lost 4 bases, the J end lost 7 bases, and 16 bases lay between the germline ends. The V gene's germline CDR1 is SGHTA and CDR2 FQGNSA. This CDR3 reads CASSSRTGRGTQYF. The CDR3 DNA sequence: TGTGCCAGCAGCTCTAGGACAGGGAGGGGGACCCAGTACTTC.

This clone was detected only once. The chain carries TRBV5-1 and TRBJ2-7; the match to TRBD1 covers 7 bases. V gave up 4 bases and J gave up 4 bases; unmatched junction bases: 5. CDR1 is SGHRS and CDR2 is YFSETQ in the germline V gene. The CDR3 covers 13 residues. CDR3 protein: CASSAGTDYEQYF. The CDR3 region has the DNA TGCGCCAGCAGCGCCGGGACAGATTACGAGCAGTACTTC. The full variable domain, with the rest looked up from reference TRBV5-1 and TRBJ2-7, is KAGVTQTPRYLIKTRGQQVTLSCSPISGHRSVSWYQQTPGQGLQFLFEYFSETQRNKGNFPGRFSGRQFSNSRSEMNVSTLELGDSALYLCASSAGTDYEQYFGPGTRLTVT.

CDR3 coding DNA: TGTGCCAGCAGCTTAGTAGGGACAGGGGGGACCTACGAGCAGTACTTC. It is translated as CASSLVGTGGTYEQYF. The chain couples TRBV7-6 to TRBJ2-7; 11 bases are a match to TRBD1. The CDR3 is 16 residues long. Per germline, CDR1 SGHVS and CDR2 FNYEAQ. V lost 1 base, J lost 2 bases, and 4 bases stayed unmatched. The entire variable domain, with the rest obtained from reference TRBV7-6 and TRBJ2-7, is as follows: GAGVSQSPRYKVTKRGQDVALRCDPISGHVSLYWYRQALGQGPEFLTYFNYEAQQDKSGLPNDRFSAERPEGSISTLTIQRTEQRDSAMYRCASSLVGTGGTYEQYFGPGTRLTVT.

The chain links TRBV19 to TRBJ2-1; tentative D call: TRBD2 (5 bases). Germline V gene sequence: CDR1 LNHDA, CDR2 SQIVND (reference sequence). The V end was cut by 3 bases, the J end by 3 bases, with 9 bases between. The length of the CDR3 is 14 residues. The CDR3 DNA is TGTGCCAGTAGTATCCCCGGGATCTACAATGAGCAGTTCTTC. This gives the protein CASSIPGIYNEQFF.

The chain links TRBV27 to TRBJ1-2; D is possibly TRBD1 (6 bases). The CDR3 runs to 13 residues. With 6 bases removed from V and 4 bases from J, the gap between germline ends came to 12 bases. Germline V gene sequence: CDR1 MNHEY, CDR2 SMNVEV (reference sequence). CDR3 nucleotide sequence: TGTGCCAGCAGGGAGGGAGGGGGCTATGGCTACACCTTC. Its translation: CASREGGGYGYTF.

This rearrangement joins TRBV7-2 to TRBJ1-2, with D unresolved. Germline CDR1 SGHTA, CDR2 FQGNSA. CDR3 length: 13 residues. The V gene lost 3 bases and the J gene lost 8 bases, with 13 bases spanning the gap. The CDR3 spells CASSLVSISGYTF. CDR3 in DNA: TGTGCCAGCAGCTTGGTCAGTATTAGCGGCTACACCTTC.

The CDR3 sequence is CASSSPFGQGNYGYTF. The CDR3 DNA follows: TGTGCCAGCAGCTCCCCTTTTGGTCAGGGTAACTATGGCTACACCTTC. This chain links TRBV11-1 with TRBJ1-2, with D perhaps matching TRBD1 (5 bases). CDR3 length: 16 amino acids. V shed 4 bases and J shed 1 base, with 16 bases lying between them. CDR1 is SGHAT and CDR2 is FQDESV in the germline V gene (reference sequence).

This chain joins TRBV7-9 and TRBJ2-5; 7 bases map to TRBD1. With V trimmed by 6 bases and J by 3 bases, 10 bases remained unmatched. Germline V lookup: CDR1 SEHNR, CDR2 FQNEAQ (reference sequence). This CDR3 region has 15 residues. The CDR3 here is CASRPPGTVKETQYF. CDR3 DNA sequence: TGTGCCAGCAGGCCTCCCGGGACAGTCAAAGAGACCCAGTACTTC.

The chain couples TRBV24-1 to TRBJ2-1; 13 bases are a match to TRBD2. CDR1 KGHDR and CDR2 SFDVKD come from the germline V gene. Unmatched junction bases numbered 5, after V lost 5 bases and J lost 5 bases. This CDR3 is built from 16 residues. CDR3 sequence reads: CATSVPGLAGDNEQFF. CDR3 in DNA: TGTGCCACCAGTGTTCCCGGACTAGCGGGAGACAATGAGCAGTTCTTC.

This chain joins TRBV2 and TRBJ1-4; TRBD1 aligns across 10 bases. The CDR3 has 16 amino acids. J was trimmed by 7 bases and V by 6 bases; bases with no gene match: 11. Germline V gives CDR1 SNHLY, CDR2 FYNNEI. The CDR3 here is CASRMGQGNWGEKLFF. CDR3 in DNA: TGTGCCAGCAGGATGGGACAGGGGAATTGGGGTGAAAAACTGTTTTTT.

This clone was counted only a few times. The chain links TRBV9 to TRBJ1-2; tentatively, D is TRBD1 (6 bases). Trimming shortened V by 6 bases and J by 6 bases, and 12 bases separated the two germline ends. Germline CDR1 and CDR2: SGDLS and YYNGEE. The CDR3 loop spans 12 amino acids. The CDR3 spells CASNEQGDGYTF. CDR3 sequence (DNA): TGTGCCAGCAACGAACAGGGAGATGGCTACACCTTC.